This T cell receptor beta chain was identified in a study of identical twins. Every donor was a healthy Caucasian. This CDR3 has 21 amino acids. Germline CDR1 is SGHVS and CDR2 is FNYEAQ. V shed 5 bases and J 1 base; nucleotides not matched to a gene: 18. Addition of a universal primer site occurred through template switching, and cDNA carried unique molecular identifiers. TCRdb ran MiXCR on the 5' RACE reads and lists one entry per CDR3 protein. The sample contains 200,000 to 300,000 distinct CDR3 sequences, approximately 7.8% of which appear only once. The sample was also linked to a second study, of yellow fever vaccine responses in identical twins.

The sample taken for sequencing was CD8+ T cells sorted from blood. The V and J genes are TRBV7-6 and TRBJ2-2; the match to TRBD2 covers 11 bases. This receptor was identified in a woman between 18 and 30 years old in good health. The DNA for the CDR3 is TGTGCCAGCAGCCCCGCCCCGATACTAGCGGGGGTCCCCCTGAACACCGGGGAGCTGTTTTTT. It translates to CASSPAPILAGVPLNTGELFF. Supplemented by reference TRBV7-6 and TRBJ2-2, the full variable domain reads GAGVSQSPRYKVTKRGQDVALRCDPISGHVSLYWYRQALGQGPEFLTYFNYEAQQDKSGLPNDRFSAERPEGSISTLTIQRTEQRDSAMYRCASSPAPILAGVPLNTGELFFGEGSRLTVL.